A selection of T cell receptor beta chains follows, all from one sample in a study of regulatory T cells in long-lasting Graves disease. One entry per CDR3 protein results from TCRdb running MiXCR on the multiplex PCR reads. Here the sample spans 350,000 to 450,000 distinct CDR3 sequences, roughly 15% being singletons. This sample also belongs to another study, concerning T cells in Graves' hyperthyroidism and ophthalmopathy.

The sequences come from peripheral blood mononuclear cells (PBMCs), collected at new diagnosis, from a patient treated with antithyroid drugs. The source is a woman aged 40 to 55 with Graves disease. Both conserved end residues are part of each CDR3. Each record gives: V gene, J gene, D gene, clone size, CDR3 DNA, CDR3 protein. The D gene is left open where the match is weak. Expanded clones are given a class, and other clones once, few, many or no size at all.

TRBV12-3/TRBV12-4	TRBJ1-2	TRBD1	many	TGTGCCAGCACCTCGGGACAGACACCCTATGGCTACACCTTC	CASTSGQTPYGYTF
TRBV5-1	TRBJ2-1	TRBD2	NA	TGCGCCAGCAGACATGGACTAGCGGGAGTAATATTGAATGAGCAGTTCTTC	CASRHGLAGVILNEQFF
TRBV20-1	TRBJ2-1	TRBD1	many	TGCAGTGCTAGAAGGCAGGGGGCGCGGAATGAGCAGTTCTTC	CSARRQGARNEQFF
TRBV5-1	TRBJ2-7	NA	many	TGCGCCAGCAGTTCTTGGGACACCTACGAGCAGTACTTC	CASSSWDTYEQYF
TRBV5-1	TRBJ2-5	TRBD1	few	TGCGCCAGCAGCCCCAAGACAGGGCTAGGGGAGACCCAGTACTTC	CASSPKTGLGETQYF
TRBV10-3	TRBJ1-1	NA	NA	TGTGCCATCAGTGAGAACCGGGGGAACACTGAAGCTTTCTTT	CAISENRGNTEAFF
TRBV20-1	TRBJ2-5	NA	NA	TGCAGTGCTAGAGACCGAGGGGGATTCCAAGAGACCCAGTACTTC	CSARDRGGFQETQYF
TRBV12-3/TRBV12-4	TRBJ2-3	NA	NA	TGTGCCAGCAGTTTGGGACTGTACGGTAGCACAGATACGCAGTATTTT	CASSLGLYGSTDTQYF
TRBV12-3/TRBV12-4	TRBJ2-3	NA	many	TGTGCCAGCAGTTCTAGTGCAGCTTACACAGATACGCAGTATTTT	CASSSSAAYTDTQYF
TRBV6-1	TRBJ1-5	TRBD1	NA	TGTGCCAGCAGTCCCGGACAGGGGAGAGATCAGCCCCAGCATTTT	CASSPGQGRDQPQHF
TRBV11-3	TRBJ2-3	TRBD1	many	TGTGCCAGCCCAGGGACAGGGGGGACGCAGTATTTT	CASPGTGGTQYF
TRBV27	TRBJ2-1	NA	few	TGTGCCAGCAAGCAGCGGGTGGACTACAATGAGCAGTTCTTC	CASKQRVDYNEQFF
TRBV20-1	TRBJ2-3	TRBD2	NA	TGCAGTGCTAGAGATGGGACTAGCGAAGACCCAGATACGCAGTATTTT	CSARDGTSEDPDTQYF
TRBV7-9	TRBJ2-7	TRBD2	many	TGTGCCAGCAGCCGTCCGTCGCTAGCGGTGTACGAGCAGTACTTC	CASSRPSLAVYEQYF
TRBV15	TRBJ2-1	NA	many	TGTGCCACCAGCAGATCTCAGCGAATGTCCTACAATGAGCAGTTCTTC	CATSRSQRMSYNEQFF
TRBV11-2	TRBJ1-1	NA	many	TGTGCCAGCAAGTCAGGGGACACTGAAGCTTTCTTT	CASKSGDTEAFF
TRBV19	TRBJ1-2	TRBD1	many	TGTGCCAGTAGTGCCCAACCGGGACAGGAATATGGCTACACCTTC	CASSAQPGQEYGYTF
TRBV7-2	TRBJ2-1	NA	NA	TGTGCCAGCAGCTTATTGTCCACCATGGCCCCCTACAATGAGCAGTTCTTC	CASSLLSTMAPYNEQFF
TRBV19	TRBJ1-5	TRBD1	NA	TGTGCCAGTAGTATCCGGGACAGGGGAGGAAATCAGCCCCAGCATTTT	CASSIRDRGGNQPQHF
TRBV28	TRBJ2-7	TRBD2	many	TGTGCCAGCAGTCAGACTAGCGGGAGGGGCGAGCAGTACTTC	CASSQTSGRGEQYF
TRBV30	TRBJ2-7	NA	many	TGTGCCTGGAAGGCAGGGCGAAACTACGAGCAGTACTTC	CAWKAGRNYEQYF
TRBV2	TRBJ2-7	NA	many	TGTGCCACCACCCGGGACAAACAAACCCAGTACTTC	CATTRDKQTQYF
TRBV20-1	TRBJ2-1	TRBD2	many	TGCAGTGCTATGTTACCGGGACTAGAAATCCAGGAGCAGTTCTTC	CSAMLPGLEIQEQFF
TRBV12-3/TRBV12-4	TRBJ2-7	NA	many	TGTGCCAGCAGTTTAAACGAGCAGTACTTC	CASSLNEQYF
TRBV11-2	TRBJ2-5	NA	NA	TGTGCCAGCAGCCGGGGCGCTGTTAGAAGCCAAGAGACCCAGTACTTC	CASSRGAVRSQETQYF
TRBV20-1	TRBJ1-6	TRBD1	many	TGCAGTGCTAGAGAGGACAGGGGAAATTCACCCCTCCACTTT	CSAREDRGNSPLHF
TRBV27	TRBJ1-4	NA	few	TGTGCCACCGCCGCCCGCTCGGAAAGTGAAAAACTGTTTTTT	CATAARSESEKLFF